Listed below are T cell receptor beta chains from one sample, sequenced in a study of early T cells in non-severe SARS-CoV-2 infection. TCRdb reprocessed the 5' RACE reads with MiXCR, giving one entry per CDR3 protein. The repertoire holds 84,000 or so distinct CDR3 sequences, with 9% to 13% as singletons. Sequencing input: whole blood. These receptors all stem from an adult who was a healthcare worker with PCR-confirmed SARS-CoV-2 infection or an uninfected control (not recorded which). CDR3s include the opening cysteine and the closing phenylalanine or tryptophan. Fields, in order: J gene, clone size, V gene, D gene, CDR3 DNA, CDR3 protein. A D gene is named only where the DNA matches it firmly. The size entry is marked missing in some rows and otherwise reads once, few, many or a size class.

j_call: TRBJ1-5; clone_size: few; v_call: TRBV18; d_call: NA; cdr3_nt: TGTGCCAGCTCACCAACAGTTAATAGCAATCAGCCCCAGCATTTT; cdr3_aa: CASSPTVNSNQPQHF
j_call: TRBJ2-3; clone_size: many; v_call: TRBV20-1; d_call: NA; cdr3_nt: TGCAGTGCTAGCCCACTATCCCTCGCGGAGTCCACAGATACGCAGTATTTT; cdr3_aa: CSASPLSLAESTDTQYF
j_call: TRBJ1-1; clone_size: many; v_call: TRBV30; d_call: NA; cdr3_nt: TGTGCCTGGAGCCTCGGAGGGGCTGAAGCTTTCTTT; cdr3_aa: CAWSLGGAEAFF
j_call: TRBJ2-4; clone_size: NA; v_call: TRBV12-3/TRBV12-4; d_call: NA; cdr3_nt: TGTGCCAGCAGTTTAATGAGAAACATTCAGTACTTC; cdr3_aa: CASSLMRNIQYF
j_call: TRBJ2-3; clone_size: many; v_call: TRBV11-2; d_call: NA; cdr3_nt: TGTGCCAGCAGCCCGCCCCCCCAGGGCTCAGATACGCAGTATTTT; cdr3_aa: CASSPPPQGSDTQYF
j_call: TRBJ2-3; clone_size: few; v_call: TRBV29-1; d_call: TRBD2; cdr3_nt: TGCAGCGTTGACTCGGGGGGAACAGATACGCAGTATTTT; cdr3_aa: CSVDSGGTDTQYF
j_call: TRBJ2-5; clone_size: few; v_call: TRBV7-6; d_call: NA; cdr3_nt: TGTGCCAGCAGCTTAGTTGGCAGGACAATACTGGGAGAGACCCAGTACTTC; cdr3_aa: CASSLVGRTILGETQYF
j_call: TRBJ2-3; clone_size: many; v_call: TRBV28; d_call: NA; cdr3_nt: TGTGCCAGCAGTTTATTGAACCCCGTTCGGGTTACGCAGTATTTT; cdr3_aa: CASSLLNPVRVTQYF
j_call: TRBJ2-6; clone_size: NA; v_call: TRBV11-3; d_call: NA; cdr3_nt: TGTGCCAGCAGCTTAGGGCCCAACCCTGGGGCCAACGTCCTGACTTTC; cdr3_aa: CASSLGPNPGANVLTF
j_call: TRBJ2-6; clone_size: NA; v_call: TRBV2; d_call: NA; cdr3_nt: TGTGCCAGCAGTGTGGGGGGCGCTGGGGCCAACGTCCTGACTTTC; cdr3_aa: CASSVGGAGANVLTF
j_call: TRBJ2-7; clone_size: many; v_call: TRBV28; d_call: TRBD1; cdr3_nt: TGTGCCAGCAGTTGGACAGGGGGCCAGCCCTACGAGCAGTACTTC; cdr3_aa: CASSWTGGQPYEQYF
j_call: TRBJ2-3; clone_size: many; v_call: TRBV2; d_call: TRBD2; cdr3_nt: TGTGCCAGCACTCTCAGGCCCCCTAGCGGGAGGGTCTCGGGAGCAGATACGCAGTATTTT; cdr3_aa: CASTLRPPSGRVSGADTQYF
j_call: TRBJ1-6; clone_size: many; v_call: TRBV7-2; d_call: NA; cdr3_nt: TGTGCCAGCAGCTTAAGACGAAATTCACCCCTCCACTTT; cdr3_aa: CASSLRRNSPLHF
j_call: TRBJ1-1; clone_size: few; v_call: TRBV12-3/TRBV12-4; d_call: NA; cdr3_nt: TGTGCCAGCAGTTTGACTCTGGGTGCTGGCACTGAAGCTTTCTTT; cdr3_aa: CASSLTLGAGTEAFF
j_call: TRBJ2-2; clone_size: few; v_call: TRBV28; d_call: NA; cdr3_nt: TGTGCCAGCAACCGAAAGCCGAACACCGGGGAGCTGTTTTTT; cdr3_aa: CASNRKPNTGELFF
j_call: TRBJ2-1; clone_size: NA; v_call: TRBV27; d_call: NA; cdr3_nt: TGTGCCAGCAGTTTCTTTAGGGACTCCTACAATGAGCAGTTCTTC; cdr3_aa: CASSFFRDSYNEQFF
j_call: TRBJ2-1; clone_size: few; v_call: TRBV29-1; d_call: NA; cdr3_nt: TGCAGCGTTGAAGCGGATCTGGGAAATGAGCAGTTCTTC; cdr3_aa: CSVEADLGNEQFF
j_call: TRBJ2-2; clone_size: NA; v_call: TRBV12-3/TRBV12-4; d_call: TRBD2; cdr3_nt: TGTGCCAGCAGTAATTTGAAGGGTAGGACTAGCGGGACTAACACCGGGGAGCTGTTTTTT; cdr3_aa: CASSNLKGRTSGTNTGELFF
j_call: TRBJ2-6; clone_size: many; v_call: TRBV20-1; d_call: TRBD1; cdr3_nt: TGCAGTGCTAGAGAAGGGGGCAGTGGCGGCAACGTCCTGACTTTC; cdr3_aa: CSAREGGSGGNVLTF
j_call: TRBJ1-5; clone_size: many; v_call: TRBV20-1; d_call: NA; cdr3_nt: TGCAGTGCTGGGACGTCGAACAATCGGCCCCAGCATTTT; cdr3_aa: CSAGTSNNRPQHF
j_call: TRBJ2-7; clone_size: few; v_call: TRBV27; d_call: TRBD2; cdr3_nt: TGTGCCAGCAGGGGTGGACTAGCGGGGGGGCCGGGCAAGCAGTACTTC; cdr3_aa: CASRGGLAGGPGKQYF
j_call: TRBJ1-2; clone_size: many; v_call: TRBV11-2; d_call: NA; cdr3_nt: TGTGCCAGCACCAACCGGGGGGGGATTGACTATGGCTACACCTTC; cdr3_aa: CASTNRGGIDYGYTF
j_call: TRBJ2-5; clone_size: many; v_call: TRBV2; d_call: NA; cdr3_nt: TGTGCCAGCAGTGAGGCGTCAGGGTACGAGACCCAGTACTTC; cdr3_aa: CASSEASGYETQYF
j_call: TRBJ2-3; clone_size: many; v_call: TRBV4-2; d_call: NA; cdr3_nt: TGTGCCAGCAGCCAAGTTGGGGATCTCCGCGATACGCAGTATTTT; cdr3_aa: CASSQVGDLRDTQYF
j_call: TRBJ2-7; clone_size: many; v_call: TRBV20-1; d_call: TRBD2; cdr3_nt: TGCAGTGCTAGAGGCCCGAGCGGGAGTTCCTACGAGCAGTACTTC; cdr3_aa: CSARGPSGSSYEQYF
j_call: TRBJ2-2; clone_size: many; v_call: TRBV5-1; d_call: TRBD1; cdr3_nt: TGCGCCAGCGGAGCTTCAACAACCGGGACAGTAAACACCGGGGAGCTGTTTTTT; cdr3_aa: CASGASTTGTVNTGELFF
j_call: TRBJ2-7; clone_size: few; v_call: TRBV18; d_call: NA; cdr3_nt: TGTGCCAGCTCACCCGCGAGGGCCGAGCAGTACTTC; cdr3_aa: CASSPARAEQYF
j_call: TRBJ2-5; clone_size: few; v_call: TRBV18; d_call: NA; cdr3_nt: TGTGCCAGCTCACCAGCGGCCGGCCAAGAGACCCAGTACTTC; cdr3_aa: CASSPAAGQETQYF
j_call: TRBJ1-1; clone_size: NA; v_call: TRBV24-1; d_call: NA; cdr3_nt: TGTGCCACCAGTGATTCAAGGCCAGGCGGAGTCACTGAAGCTTTCTTT; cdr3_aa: CATSDSRPGGVTEAFF
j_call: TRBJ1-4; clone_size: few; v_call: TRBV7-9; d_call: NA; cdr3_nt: TGTGCCAGCAGCTACGGGACTTTAACTAATGAAAAACTGTTTTTT; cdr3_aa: CASSYGTLTNEKLFF
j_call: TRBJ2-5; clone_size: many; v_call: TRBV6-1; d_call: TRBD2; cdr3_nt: TGTGCCAGCAGTGAAGCCCGCGGGAGTTTCCCTTTTGGAGAGACCCAGTACTTC; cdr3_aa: CASSEARGSFPFGETQYF
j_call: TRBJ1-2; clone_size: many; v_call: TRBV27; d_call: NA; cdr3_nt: TGTGCCAGCAGTTTGAGGGGACTACCCTATGATGGCTACACCTTC; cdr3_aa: CASSLRGLPYDGYTF
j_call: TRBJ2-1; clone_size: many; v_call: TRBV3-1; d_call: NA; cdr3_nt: TGTGCCAGCAGCCAAGCGGGAGTCCTCTCCTACAATGAGCAGTTCTTC; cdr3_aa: CASSQAGVLSYNEQFF
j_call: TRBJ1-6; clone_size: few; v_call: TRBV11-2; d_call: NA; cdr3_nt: TGTGCCAGCAGCTTACGGTATAATTCACCCCTCCACTTT; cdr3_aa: CASSLRYNSPLHF
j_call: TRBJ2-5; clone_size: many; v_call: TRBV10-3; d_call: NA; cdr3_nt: TGTGCCATCAAAAGCGGCGGGCAAGAGACCCAGTACTTC; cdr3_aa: CAIKSGGQETQYF
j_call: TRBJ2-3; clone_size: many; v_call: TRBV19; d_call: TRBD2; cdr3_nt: TGTGCCAGTAGTATATCCAGCGGGGGGACCACAGATACGCAGTATTTT; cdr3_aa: CASSISSGGTTDTQYF
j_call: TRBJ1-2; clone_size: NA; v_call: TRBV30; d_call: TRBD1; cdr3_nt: TGTGCCTGGAGTGTAAGGGGTAGAGGGACAGCCCGAAGTTCTAACTATGGCTACACCTTC; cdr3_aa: CAWSVRGRGTARSSNYGYTF
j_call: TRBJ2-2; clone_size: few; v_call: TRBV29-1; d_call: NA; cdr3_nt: TGCAGCGACGACAGGTCGAACACCGGGGAGCTGTTTTTT; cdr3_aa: CSDDRSNTGELFF
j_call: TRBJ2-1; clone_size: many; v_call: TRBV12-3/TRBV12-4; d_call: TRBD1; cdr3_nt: TGTGCCAGCCTGGATCGGACAGGGGTCTACAATGAGCAGTTCTTC; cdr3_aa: CASLDRTGVYNEQFF
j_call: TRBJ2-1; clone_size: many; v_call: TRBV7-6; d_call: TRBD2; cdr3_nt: TGTGCCAGCTGCGAGCGGGGAGCCTACAATGAGCAGTTCTTC; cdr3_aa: CASCERGAYNEQFF
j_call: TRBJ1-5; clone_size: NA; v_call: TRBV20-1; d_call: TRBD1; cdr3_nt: TGCAGTGCTAGGGGCTCAGGGGGATCCAATCAGCCCCAGCATTTT; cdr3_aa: CSARGSGGSNQPQHF
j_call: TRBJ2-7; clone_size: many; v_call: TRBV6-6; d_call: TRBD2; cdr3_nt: TGTGCCAGCAGTTTGGCGGGGGGGAGCATCTACGAGCAGTACTTC; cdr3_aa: CASSLAGGSIYEQYF
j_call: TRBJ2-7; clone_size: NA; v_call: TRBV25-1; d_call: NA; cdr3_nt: TGTGCCAGCAGTTCTCTGCGGCTGGGAGACGAGCAGTACTTC; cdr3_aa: CASSSLRLGDEQYF
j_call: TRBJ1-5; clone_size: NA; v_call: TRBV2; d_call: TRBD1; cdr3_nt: TGTGCCAGCACTCAGGGGGCACAGCCCCAGCATTTT; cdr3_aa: CASTQGAQPQHF
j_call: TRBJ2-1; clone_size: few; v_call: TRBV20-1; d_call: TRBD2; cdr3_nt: TGCAGTGCTAGGATCCTAGCGGGAGGGCCGAATGAGCAGTTCTTC; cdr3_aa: CSARILAGGPNEQFF
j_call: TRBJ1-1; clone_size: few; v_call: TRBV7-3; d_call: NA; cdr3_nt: TGTGCCAGCAGCTTAAATCATTATTCCACTGAAGCTTTCTTT; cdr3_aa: CASSLNHYSTEAFF
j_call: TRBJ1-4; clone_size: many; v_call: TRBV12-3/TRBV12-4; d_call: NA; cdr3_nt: TGTGCCAGCAGTTTCGACAGGCGCAACCCCCCCGAAAAACTGTTTTTT; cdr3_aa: CASSFDRRNPPEKLFF
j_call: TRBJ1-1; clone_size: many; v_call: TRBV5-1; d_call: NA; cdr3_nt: TGCGCCAGCAGCTTGGATCGGCAGTTCACTGAAGCTTTCTTT; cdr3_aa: CASSLDRQFTEAFF
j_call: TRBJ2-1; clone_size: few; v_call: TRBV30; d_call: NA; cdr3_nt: TGTGCCTGGAGTGACGATAGGGGGGATTACAATGAGCAGTTCTTC; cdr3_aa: CAWSDDRGDYNEQFF
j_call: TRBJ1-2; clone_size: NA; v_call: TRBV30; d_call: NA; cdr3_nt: TGTGCCTGGATTCCACAGGGTAATGGCTACACCTTC; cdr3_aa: CAWIPQGNGYTF
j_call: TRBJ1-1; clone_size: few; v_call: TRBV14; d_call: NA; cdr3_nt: TGTGCCAGCAGCCAAGTTGGTCCGACTGAAGCTTTCTTT; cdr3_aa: CASSQVGPTEAFF
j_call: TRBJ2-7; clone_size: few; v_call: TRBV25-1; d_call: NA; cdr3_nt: TGTGCCAGCAGTGACCAAGGGCGGTACGAGCAGTACTTC; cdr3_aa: CASSDQGRYEQYF
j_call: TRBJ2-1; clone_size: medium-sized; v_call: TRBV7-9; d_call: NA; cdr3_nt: TGTGCCAGCAGCCCCCCCCAGGGGATATCATACAATGAGCAGTTCTTC; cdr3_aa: CASSPPQGISYNEQFF
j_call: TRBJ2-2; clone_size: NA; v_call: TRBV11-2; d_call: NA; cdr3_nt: TGTGCCAGCAGCTCCAGGGCCGGGGAGCTGTTTTTT; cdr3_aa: CASSSRAGELFF